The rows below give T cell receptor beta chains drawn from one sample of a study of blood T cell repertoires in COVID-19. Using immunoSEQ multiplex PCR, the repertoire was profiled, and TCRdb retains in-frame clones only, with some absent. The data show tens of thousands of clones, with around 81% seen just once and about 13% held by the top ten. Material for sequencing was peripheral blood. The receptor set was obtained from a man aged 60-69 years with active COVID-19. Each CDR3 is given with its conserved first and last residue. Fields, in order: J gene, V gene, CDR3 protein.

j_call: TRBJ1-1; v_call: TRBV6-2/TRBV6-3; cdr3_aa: CASSPASVAVSVNTEAFF
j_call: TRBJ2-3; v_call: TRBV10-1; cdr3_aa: CASSNSGAADTQYF
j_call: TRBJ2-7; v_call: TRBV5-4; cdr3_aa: CASSPRQGDYEQYF
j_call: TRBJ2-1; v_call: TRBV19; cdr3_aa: CASKPMTGATFGSYNEQFF
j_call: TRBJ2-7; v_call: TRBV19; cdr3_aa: CASSQTGGGDEQYF
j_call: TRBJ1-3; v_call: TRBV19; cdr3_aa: CASSIDAQLSGNTIYF
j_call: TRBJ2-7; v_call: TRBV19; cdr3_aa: CASSIQAGGPWEQYF
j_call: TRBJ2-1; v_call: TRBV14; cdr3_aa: CASSQGPLPGRDNEQFF
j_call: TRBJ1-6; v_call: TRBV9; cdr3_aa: CASSFAGRGGSPLHF
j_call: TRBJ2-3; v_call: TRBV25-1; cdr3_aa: CASSDPSGGPTDTQYF
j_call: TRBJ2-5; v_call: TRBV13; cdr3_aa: CASSRRGEETQYF
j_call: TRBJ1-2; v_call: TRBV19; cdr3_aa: CASSILDRGRGYTF
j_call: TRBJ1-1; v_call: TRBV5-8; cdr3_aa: CASSFTNDLTRLLTEAFF
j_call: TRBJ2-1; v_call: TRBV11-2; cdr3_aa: CASSSSGRTHNEQFF
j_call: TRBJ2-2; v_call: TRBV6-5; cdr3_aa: CASSYGAGELFF
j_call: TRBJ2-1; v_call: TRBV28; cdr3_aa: CASRDPGYSYNEQFF
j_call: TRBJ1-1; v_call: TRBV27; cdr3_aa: CASRPGLPSGAFF
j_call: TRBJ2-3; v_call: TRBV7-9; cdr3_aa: CASSSSTDTQYF
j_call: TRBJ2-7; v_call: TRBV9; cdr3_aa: CASSELGDRDNEQYF
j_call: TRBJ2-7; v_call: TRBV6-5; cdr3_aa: CASRDRGNSYEQYF
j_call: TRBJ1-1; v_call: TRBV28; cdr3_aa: CASSLSPTDLYAFF
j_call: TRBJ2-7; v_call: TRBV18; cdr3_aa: CASSPGTAFYEQYF
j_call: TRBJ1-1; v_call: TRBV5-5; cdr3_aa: CASSLATGTDQAFF
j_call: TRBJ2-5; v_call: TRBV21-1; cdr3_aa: CASSGGKRKETQYF
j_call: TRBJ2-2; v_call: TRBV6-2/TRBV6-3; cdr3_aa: CASSWDSPNTGELFF
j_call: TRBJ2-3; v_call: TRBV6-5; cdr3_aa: CASGHGSTDTQYF
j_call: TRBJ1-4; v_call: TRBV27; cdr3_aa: CASSFGGEKLFF
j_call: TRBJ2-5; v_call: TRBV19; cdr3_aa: CASTPDNQETQYF
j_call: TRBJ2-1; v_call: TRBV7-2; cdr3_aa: CASSSDRTNEQFF
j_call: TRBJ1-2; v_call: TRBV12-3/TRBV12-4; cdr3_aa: CASSPGQGLGYTF
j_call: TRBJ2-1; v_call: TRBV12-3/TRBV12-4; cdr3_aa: CASSLVRGFEQFF
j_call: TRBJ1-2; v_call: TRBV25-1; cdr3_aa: CASRNRGNYGYTF
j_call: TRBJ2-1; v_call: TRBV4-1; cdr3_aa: CASSQGGTAYNEQFF
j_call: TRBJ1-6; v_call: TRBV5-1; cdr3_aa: CASSLGAEIHF
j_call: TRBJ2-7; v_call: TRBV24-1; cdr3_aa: CATSRLAGGEQYF
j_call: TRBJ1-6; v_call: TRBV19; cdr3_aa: CASNPSAGGGSPLHF
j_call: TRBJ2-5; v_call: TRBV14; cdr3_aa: CASRGLAGETQYF
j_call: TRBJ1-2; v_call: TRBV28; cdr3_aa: CASSPVGTGFYGYTF
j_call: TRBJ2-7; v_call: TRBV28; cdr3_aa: CASSLVGDSYEQYF
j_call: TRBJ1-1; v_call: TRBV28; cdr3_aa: CASSLAVNTEAFF
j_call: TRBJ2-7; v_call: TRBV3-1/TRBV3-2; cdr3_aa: CASSHGLDEQYF
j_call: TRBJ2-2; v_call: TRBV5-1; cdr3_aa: CASSWGLAGEAGELFF
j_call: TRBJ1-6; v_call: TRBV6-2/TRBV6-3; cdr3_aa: CASSYSRDRGYSPLHF
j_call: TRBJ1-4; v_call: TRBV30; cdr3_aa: CAWTTPTGANEKLFF
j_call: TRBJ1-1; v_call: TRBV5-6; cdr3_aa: CASRPTGRPEAFF
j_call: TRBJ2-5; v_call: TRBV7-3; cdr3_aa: CASSLNSGQQETQYF
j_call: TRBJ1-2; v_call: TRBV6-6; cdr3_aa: CASSYTTNYGYTF
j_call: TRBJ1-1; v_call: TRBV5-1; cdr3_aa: CASSQGDRLNTEAFF
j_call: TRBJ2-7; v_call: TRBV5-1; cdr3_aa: CASSSTSGFYEQYF
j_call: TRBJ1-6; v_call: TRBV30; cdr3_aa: CAWRDGQDYSPLHF
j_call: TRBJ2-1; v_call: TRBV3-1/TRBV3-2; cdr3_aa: CASSQDTRTSGGQFF
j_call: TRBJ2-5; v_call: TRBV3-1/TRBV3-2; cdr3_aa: CASSQLSGSQETQYF
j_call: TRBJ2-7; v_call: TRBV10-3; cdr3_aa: CATLGGVPAGEQYF
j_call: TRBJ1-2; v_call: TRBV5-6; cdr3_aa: CASSLGQDGYTF
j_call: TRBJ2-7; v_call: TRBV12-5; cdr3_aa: CASGLVLGTSGNYYEQYF
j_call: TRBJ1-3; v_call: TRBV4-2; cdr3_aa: CASSQARTGRNTIYF
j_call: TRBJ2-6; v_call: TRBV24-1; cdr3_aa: CATMETGANVLTF
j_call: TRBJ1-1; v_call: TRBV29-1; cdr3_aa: CSVPVTGGRNTEAFF
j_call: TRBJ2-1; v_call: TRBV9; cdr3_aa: CASSVGAGVGVHEQFF